This T cell receptor (beta chain) appears in the sequencing data of a study of T-cell reconstitution after alpha-beta-depleted transplantation in children. Preparation of the TCRbeta library used unique molecular identifiers. MiXCR, run by TCRdb on the PCR reads, gives a single entry per CDR3 protein. This table holds roughly 400,000 distinct CDR3 sequences, 20% found once. Trimming cost V 8 bases and J 3 bases; bases outside gene matches: 4. The CDR3 consists of 14 residues. Germline CDR1 reads KGHDR; CDR2 reads SFDVKD. This clonotype was sampled from a human donor who donated a stem cell graft to a child with acute myeloid leukemia. The sequencing here drew on PBMCs from the stem cell graft donor, taken from the stem cell graft. The chain uses TRBV24-1 and TRBJ2-1; 9 bases are shared with TRBD2. This CDR3 reads CATKAGGLYNEQFF. The CDR3 DNA is TGTGCCACCAAAGCGGGAGGTCTCTACAATGAGCAGTTCTTC.